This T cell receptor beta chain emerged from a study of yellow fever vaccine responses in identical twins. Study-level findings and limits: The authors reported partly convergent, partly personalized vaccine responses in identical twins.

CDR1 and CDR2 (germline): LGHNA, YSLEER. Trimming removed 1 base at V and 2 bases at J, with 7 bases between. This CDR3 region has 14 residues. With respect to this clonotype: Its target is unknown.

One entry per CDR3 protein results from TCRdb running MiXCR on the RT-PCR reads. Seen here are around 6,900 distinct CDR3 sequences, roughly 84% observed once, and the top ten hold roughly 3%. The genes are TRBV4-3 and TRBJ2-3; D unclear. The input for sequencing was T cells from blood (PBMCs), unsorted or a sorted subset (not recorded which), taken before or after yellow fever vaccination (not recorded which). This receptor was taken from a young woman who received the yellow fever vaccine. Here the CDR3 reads CASSQGTHTDTQYF. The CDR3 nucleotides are TGCGCCAGCAGCCAAGGGACCCACACAGATACGCAGTATTTT.